This T cell receptor (beta chain) was retrieved from a study of shared clonotypes between healthy human individuals. The protocol was immunoSEQ multiplex PCR, while the TCRdb copy is restricted to in-frame clones and leaves out a portion. The sample has 100,000 or so clones, 55% to 70% seen once. Together with CD45RO+ cells, CCR7-negative CD45RA+ TemRA cells were included in CD8 memory. Study conclusions and caveats: Generation probabilities were higher for clonotypes shared across all four sorted-subset donors than for unshared ones.

Germline V gives CDR1 MNHEY, CDR2 SMNVEV (reference sequence). J lost 11 bases, V lost 3 bases, and 6 bases had no gene match. This CDR3 has 13 residues. As regards this clone: Its antigen is unidentified.

Sequencing used memory CD8+ T cells sorted from blood. As for subset: CD45RO+ cells pooled with CCR7-negative TemRA cells. The TCR comes from a woman in her twenties or thirties in good health. The chain uses TRBV27 and TRBJ1-1; 10 nucleotides align to TRBD1. The CDR3 DNA reads as TGTGCCAGCAGTTTTTCGGGACAGGGGATGGCTTTCTTT. Its protein is CASSFSGQGMAFF.